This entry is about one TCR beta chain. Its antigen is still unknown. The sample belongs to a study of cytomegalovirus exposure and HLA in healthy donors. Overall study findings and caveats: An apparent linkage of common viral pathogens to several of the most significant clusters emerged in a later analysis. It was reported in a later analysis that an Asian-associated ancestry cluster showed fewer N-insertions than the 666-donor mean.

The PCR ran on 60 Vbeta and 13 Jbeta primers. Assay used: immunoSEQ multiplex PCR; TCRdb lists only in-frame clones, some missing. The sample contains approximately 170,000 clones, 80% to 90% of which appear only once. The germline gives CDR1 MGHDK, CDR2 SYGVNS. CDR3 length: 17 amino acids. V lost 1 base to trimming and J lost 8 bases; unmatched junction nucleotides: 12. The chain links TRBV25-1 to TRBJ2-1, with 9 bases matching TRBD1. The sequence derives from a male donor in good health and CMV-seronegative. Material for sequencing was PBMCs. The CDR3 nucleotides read TGTGCCAGCAGTGAATCCCCCGGACAGGGGCCGAGCCATGAGCAGTTCTTC. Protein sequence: CASSESPGQGPSHEQFF.